This TCR beta chain originates from a study of cytomegalovirus exposure and HLA in healthy donors. The CDR3 covers 13 residues. V gave up 4 bases and J gave up 5 bases, with 9 bases separating them. Germline CDR1 reads LNHDA; CDR2 reads SQIVND (reference sequence). A word on this clone: The target antigen is unknown.

Primers: 60 Vbeta forward and 13 Jbeta reverse. This table comes from immunoSEQ multiplex PCR, and its TCRdb copy is limited to in-frame clones, with some not included. The sample holds fewer than 200,000 clones; approximately 67% are singletons and the top ten take roughly 4.4%. Study-wide findings and caveats: Exclusion applied to some V segments, including TRBV6-2 and TRBV6-3, as they were indistinguishable.

This sequence was found in a woman aged 18-30 years in good health and CMV-seropositive. Sequencing input: PBMCs. The chain uses TRBV19 and TRBJ1-3; possibly TRBD1 for D (5 bases). Here the CDR3 reads CASSRQTRNTIYF. The CDR3, as DNA: TGTGCCAGTAGTAGACAGACCAGAAACACCATATATTTT.